This TCR beta chain is from a study of cytomegalovirus exposure and HLA in healthy donors (dated by TCRdb to between 2016 and 2019). Background on the whole study: An earlier analysis of more than 550 of the donors reported about 300 Gb of sequence data and 100 million to 120 million unique TCR beta sequences obtained from approximately 180 million T cells. An early release that covered more than 550 HLA-typed donors contained around 330 gigabases of sequencing data and tens of millions of unique TCR sequences. Among the approximately 400 genotyped donors, about 83% belonged to the genetic ancestry cluster associated with self-reported Caucasian donors. The study was designed to test whether signatures of past pathogen exposure could be identified by cataloging public T cell receptors. Using immunosequencing, the study profiled T cell repertoires from approximately 700 subjects and related those repertoires to cytomegalovirus serostatus. A separate validation cohort of approximately 120 different subjects was used in addition to the approximately 640-subject first cohort. The study combined high-throughput TCR immunosequencing, statistical association of individual TCRs with disease status, and machine learning to predict cytomegalovirus infection status. In a later analysis, previously published TCR beta repertoires from 500 to 750 donors were re-analyzed and high-resolution HLA genotyping was added so that TCR occurrence patterns could be studied. Rather than drawing on any new phenotypic data, the later analysis identified candidate immune exposures from TCR beta sequences and the way those sequences occurred across donors. In an earlier analysis of over 550 of the donors, high-throughput TCR beta sequencing was used to judge whether each TCR beta V gene segment behaved as functional or pseudogenic. Donor age, sex, ethnicity and CMV serostatus were compiled together with the repertoire data. A later genetic analysis used genome-wide SNP genotypes for about three fifths of the 666 donors, treating that subset as a discovery cohort. All discovery cohort repertoires had been generated on a single sequencing platform. HLA typing included class I and class II loci at four-digit resolution. Typing coverage differed by locus: A, B, C, DRB1 and DQB1 were typed in about 620-630 donors, DQA1 in 522, DPA1 in 600 to 610, and DPB1 in roughly 450. About five DR-DQ haplotypes were handled as single units for association and clustering, since linkage in the cohort was strong. Among approximately 370 genotyped donors of the cohort, an average of approximately 240,000 unique TCR beta nucleotide sequences was sequenced per donor, of which about 18% were non-productive. Findings and caveats that apply to the study as a whole: Over 15 rarely observed V segments, including chromosome 9 orphons, were excluded from the earlier analysis of a few hundred of the donors because counts were too low. This cohort had only TCR beta chains sequenced, and the lack of alpha or paired-chain data limited which features could be detected. A later analysis associated 17,000 or so TCR beta sequences with specific HLA alleles at a false discovery rate of 0.05. A later analysis found that most CMV-associated TCR beta chains appeared HLA-restricted, with HLA associations seemingly driven largely by CMV exposure. Correlated functional status among segregating V segments might reflect linkage disequilibrium, but an unknown experimental factor could not be ruled out. V-gene and J-gene trimming of TCR beta chains was associated with a missense DCLRE1C variant in a later genetic analysis, and the association was replicated in an independent cohort. In both the original and validation cohorts, the classifier was reported to diagnose cytomegalovirus status with high specificity and sensitivity. In an earlier analysis of fewer than 700 of the donors, most TCR beta V segments appeared in productive rearrangements about 87% or about 30% of the time, broadly matching IMGT annotations. Immune exposure information for the cohort was limited to CMV serostatus. In a later genetic analysis, fewer N-insertions in productive TCRs were reported among donors in an Asian-associated ancestry cluster than the roughly 700-donor mean. While some public TCRs were present in many individuals, most TCR sequences turned up only very rarely across donors. According to the authors, the approach could potentially be generalized to other disease states and immunological phenotypes. A cluster of highly shared sequence variants was judged likely to represent a technical artifact of the sequencing pipeline. Because the 87-base-pair reads could not distinguish some IMGT-functional V segments, including TRBV6-2 and TRBV6-3, those segments were excluded. In a later analysis, the rate of TCR association differed among HLA loci, with DRB1 alleles having the most associated TCRs and HLA-C alleles having the fewest. In vitro tests confirmed that three of the cytomegalovirus-associated TCR beta chains recognize cytomegalovirus antigens. In a later analysis, HLA-associated TCR beta chains were found to be more clonally expanded and to have lower generation probabilities than equally common non-associated chains. Because HLA typing was missing for some donors at each locus, association tests included only the typed subset. The study listed around 160 TCR beta chains as associated with cytomegalovirus. According to a later analysis, parvovirus B19, influenza, CMV and Epstein-Barr virus appeared linked to several top co-occurrence clusters. Presence/absence analyses assumed roughly uniform sequencing depth across donors, an assumption that may not hold. A further reported finding was that TCR beta sequences accurately predicted the HLA-A and HLA-B alleles for most subjects in the first cohort. Assigning TCR associations to individual alleles was difficult when HLA alleles, especially DR and DQ, strongly co-occurred.

The method behind the library was the immunoSEQ multiplex PCR assay. A mixture of 60 forward primers for TCR Vbeta segments and 13 reverse primers for TCR Jbeta segments was used in the multiplex PCR. The CDR3 region of rearranged TCR beta genes was amplified from genomic DNA by a multiplex PCR assay. Amplified TCR beta libraries were sequenced as 87-base-pair reads on the Illumina HiSeq System. As for how the authors treated the data: In a later analysis, about 80 million unique TCR beta chains were counted across the roughly 610 repertoires, and roughly 11 million of these chains were shared by at least two donors. Raw reads were error-corrected and collapsed into unique sequences by a nearest-neighbor algorithm in which closely related sequences were merged to remove PCR and sequencing errors. To assign V, D and J gene segments, CDR3 sequences were aligned to IMGT reference sequences. For a sequence to be retained, a match of at least six nucleotides was required to both a V gene segment and a J gene segment. A rearrangement was called productive if the CDR3 had no stop codons and remained in frame with V and J, and every other rearrangement was called non-productive. CDR3 was defined according to IMGT convention as the region running from the second conserved V-encoded cysteine to the conserved J-encoded phenylalanine. Sequences without an unambiguous match to a single V gene segment were excluded from the earlier analysis of several hundred of the donors. An earlier analysis of 550 to 650 of the donors classified V segments as functional when productive rearrangements were above 56.7% and as segregating when the standard deviation between donors was above 5%. A statistical classification framework was developed to diagnose cytomegalovirus status using the catalog of TCR beta chain sequences. In a later analysis, V and J genes were assigned by comparing TCR nucleotide sequences against IMGT/GENE-DB human TR gene sequences. A later analysis assigned CDR3 sequences and most-parsimonious VDJ recombination scenarios with the TCRdist pipeline. A later analysis defined each TCR beta chain by its CDR3 amino acid sequence plus V-gene family, and excluded reads lacking a unique V-gene family. To address suspected cross-contamination and a sequencing artifact, a later analysis removed approximately 590 highly shared, low-generation-probability nucleotide sequences. For each public chain, a later analysis derived a clonal expansion index from normalized ranks of inferred template counts within each repertoire. A later analysis computed generation probabilities with a VDJ recombination model fitted to out-of-frame rearrangements, and checked the results against IGoR. In a later analysis, hypergeometric tests were used to score TCR-TCR, TCR-HLA and TCR-CMV co-occurrence, with a repertoire-size bias correction applied to TCR pairs. False discovery rates were estimated in a later analysis by permuting HLA or CMV assignments 20 times. In a later analysis, co-occurring TCRs were grouped using DBSCAN, with TCRdist sequence similarity added in when clustering inside HLA-allele-positive subsets. Repertoires with fewer than 30,000 or more than 120,000 public chains were left out of co-occurrence clustering, as were five repertoires with anomalous nucleotide sharing. TCRdb holds this immuneACCESS table with in-frame rearrangements only. Some clones are missing; in checked studies, unresolved V genes explain under half, and the rest has no known cause. That table furnishes V, J and clone size, whereas the DNA furnished D and trimming. Recorded for this sample are over 95,000 clones; 76% of them occurred a single time. Around 10% of the sample belongs to the ten largest clones.

The CDR3 numbers 13 residues from cysteine through phenylalanine. The sequence is cut down to CDR3 DNA, 39 bases in frame from base 1. From a lookup of the germline V gene, CDR1 and CDR2 are SGDLS and YYNGEE. V and J are truncated by 3 bases and 0 bases respectively, leaving an intervening sequence of 3 bases. This clone was detected only a few times. No cognate antigen has been identified for it. Base qualities were left out, and no much larger clone turns up one base away. The cohort comprised some 730 healthy bone marrow donors. At the time of sampling, all cohort members were nominally healthy, though unrecorded immune exposures were likely present. The donor was CMV seropositive and was included in the group of 290 or so seropositive cohort members. A peripheral blood sample was provided by each donor, and peripheral blood mononuclear cells were used for TCR beta sequencing. Genomic DNA was extracted from the blood cell samples with the Qiagen DNeasy Blood Extraction Kit.

The sequencing sample was made of PBMCs. The clonotype originates from a woman in her 40s in good health and CMV-seropositive. The V gene is TRBV9 and the J gene is TRBJ2-2; the D gene cannot be named for sure. The nucleotide sequence is given as TGTGCCAGCAGCGCCGCGAACACCGGGGAGCTGTTTTTT. This codes for CASSAANTGELFF.